This TCR beta chain derives from a study of Ad26.COV2.S vaccination and SARS-CoV-2 variants. Across the study: By the intramuscular route, Ad26.COV2.S was given once, or twice 56 days apart.

This clone was detected once. Measured with immunoSEQ multiplex PCR; TCRdb has only the in-frame clones, and not every one. The sample carries under 550,000 clones, over 75% recorded once. The sample's treatment: 15 to 20 received Ad26.COV2.S at low or high dose, single or two shots; 5 received placebo; per-sample allocation not given. Vaccine and placebo recipients were sampled on day 63 after the first injection. The CDR3 extends over 14 amino acids. Germline lookup yields CDR1 SEHNR and CDR2 FQNEAQ (reference sequence). V lost 0 bases to trimming and J lost 2 bases, with 8 bases between them. The input for sequencing was peripheral blood, taken in a trial of Ad26.COV2.S vaccine versus placebo. The source of this sequence is a person aged 18 to 59 who received the Ad26.COV2.S COVID-19 vaccine or a placebo. The chain uses TRBV7-9 and TRBJ2-7; D is possibly TRBD1 or TRBD2 (5 bases each). CDR3 in DNA: TGTGCCAGCAGCTTAGCTGGGGACCCCTACGAGCAGTACTTC. Its protein product is CASSLAGDPYEQYF.